This TCR beta chain was found in a study of shared clonotypes between healthy human individuals. Study-wide context: CD4 naive cells filled three plates per donor, CD4 memory three, CD8 naive two and CD8 memory one.

On this clone: Its target is unknown.

General study findings and limits: A generally larger estimated richness was seen in naive subsets than in memory subsets.

For each subset, genomic DNA was distributed in equal portions over several immunoSEQ plates. Clones were read by immunoSEQ multiplex PCR, and TCRdb kept only the in-frame ones, dropping some. Here the sample spans hundreds of thousands of clones, about 80% being singletons. The sequenced sample was memory CD4+ T cells sorted from blood. Specified subset: CD45RA-negative fraction. The TCR comes from a woman aged 30 to 39 in good health.

CDR3 coding DNA: TGTGCCAGCAGCTTGGGACAGGGAATCTCCTACGAGCAGTACTTC. Translating it yields CASSLGQGISYEQYF. This chain uses TRBV5-4 with TRBJ2-7; 7 nucleotides line up with TRBD1. The CDR3 runs to 15 residues. V lost 0 bases and J lost 0; bases outside the gene matches: 3. CDR1 is SGHNT, CDR2 YYREEE, per germline (reference sequence).